The source of this T cell receptor (beta chain) is a study of blood T cell repertoires in COVID-19. The protocol was immunoSEQ multiplex PCR, while the TCRdb copy is restricted to in-frame clones and leaves out a portion. The sample lists about 94,000 clones; around 90% were seen once. CDR3 length: 15 residues. The ends were cut back, 3 bases at V and 7 bases at J, with 16 bases in the middle. Germline values: CDR1 SGHTS, CDR2 YDEGEE. The chain has TRBV5-8 and TRBJ1-4; no definite D call. The sequenced material came from peripheral blood. This clonotype was obtained from an elderly woman with acute or convalescent COVID-19. The CDR3 DNA is TGTGCCAGCAGCTATGGCCGGGGATTAGGTGAAAAACTGTTTTTT. Its protein product is CASSYGRGLGEKLFF.